The T cell receptor (beta chain) described here comes from a study of blood T cells in healthy people across ages. Primed by a sample-barcoded 5' primer and a J-beta primer mix, a second PCR proceeded for about 6 to 12 cycles. TCRdb used MiXCR to reprocess the 5' RACE reads, holding one entry per CDR3 protein. The profile covers 900,000 to 950,000 distinct CDR3 sequences, with about 27% appearing a single time and 10% taken by the ten largest. The CDR3 contains 14 residues. Germline loops: CDR1 SGHVS, CDR2 FQNEAQ. Trimming pared 3 bases from V and 0 bases from J, leaving 6 bases between. This clonotype came up many times. Separately, the same data were catalogued under a study of T cells of mothers and their children.

Material: blood. The sequence was collected from a woman aged 35 to 49 in good health. The chain has TRBV7-8 and TRBJ2-1; D not certain. The CDR3 region has the DNA TGTGCCAGCAGCTTCCGTCGCTCCTACAATGAGCAGTTCTTC. Residues: CASSFRRSYNEQFF.